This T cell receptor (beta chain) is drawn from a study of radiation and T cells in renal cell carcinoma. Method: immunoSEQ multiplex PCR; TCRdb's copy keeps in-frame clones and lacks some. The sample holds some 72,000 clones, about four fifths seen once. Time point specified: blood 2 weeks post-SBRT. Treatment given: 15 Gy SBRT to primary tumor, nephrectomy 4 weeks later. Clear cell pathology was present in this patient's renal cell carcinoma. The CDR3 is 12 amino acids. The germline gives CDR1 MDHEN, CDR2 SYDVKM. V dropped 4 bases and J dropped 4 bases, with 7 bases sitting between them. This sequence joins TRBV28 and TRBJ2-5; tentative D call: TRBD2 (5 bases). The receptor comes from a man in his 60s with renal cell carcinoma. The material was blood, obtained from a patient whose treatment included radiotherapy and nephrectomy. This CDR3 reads CASSSGRETQYF. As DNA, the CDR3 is TGTGCCAGCAGTTCTGGGAGAGAGACCCAGTACTTC.